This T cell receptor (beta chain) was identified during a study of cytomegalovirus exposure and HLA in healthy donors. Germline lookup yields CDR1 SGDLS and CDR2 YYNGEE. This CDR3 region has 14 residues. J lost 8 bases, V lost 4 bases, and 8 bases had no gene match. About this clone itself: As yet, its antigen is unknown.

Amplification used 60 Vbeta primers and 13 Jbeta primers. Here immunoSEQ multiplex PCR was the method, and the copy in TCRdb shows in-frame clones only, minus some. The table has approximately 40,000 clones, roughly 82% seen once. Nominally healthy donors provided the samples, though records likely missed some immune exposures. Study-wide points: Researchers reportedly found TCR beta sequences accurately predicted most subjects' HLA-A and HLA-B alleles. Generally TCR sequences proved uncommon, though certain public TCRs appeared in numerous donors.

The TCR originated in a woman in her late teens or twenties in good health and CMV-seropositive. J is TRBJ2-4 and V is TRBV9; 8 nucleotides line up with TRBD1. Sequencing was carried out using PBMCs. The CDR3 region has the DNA TGTGCCAGCAGCTCCCGGACAGGGTTAGACATTCAGTACTTC. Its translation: CASSSRTGLDIQYF.